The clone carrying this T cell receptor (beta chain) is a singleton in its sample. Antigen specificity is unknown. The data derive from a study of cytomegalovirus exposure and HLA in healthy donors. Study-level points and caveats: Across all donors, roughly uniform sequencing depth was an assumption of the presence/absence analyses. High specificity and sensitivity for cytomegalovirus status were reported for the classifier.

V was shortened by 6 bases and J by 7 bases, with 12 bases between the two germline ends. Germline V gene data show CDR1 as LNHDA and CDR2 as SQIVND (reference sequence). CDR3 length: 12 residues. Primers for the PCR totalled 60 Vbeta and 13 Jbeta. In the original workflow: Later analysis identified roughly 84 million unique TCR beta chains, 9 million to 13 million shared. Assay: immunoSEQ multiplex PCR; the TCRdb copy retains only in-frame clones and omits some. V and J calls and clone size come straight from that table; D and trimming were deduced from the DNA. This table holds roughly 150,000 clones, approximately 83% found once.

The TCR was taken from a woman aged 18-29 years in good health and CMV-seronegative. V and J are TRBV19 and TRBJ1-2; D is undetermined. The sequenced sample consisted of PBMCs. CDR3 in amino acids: CASRTGMSGYTF. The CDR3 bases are TGTGCCAGTAGAACCGGGATGTCTGGCTACACCTTC.